This T cell receptor (beta chain) is drawn from a study of control samples from healthy donors and cancer patients. Profiling relied on immunoSEQ multiplex PCR, and the TCRdb table lists in-frame clones only, not all of them. The data show roughly 170,000 clones, roughly 88% seen once. The CDR3 extends over 15 amino acids. The germline V gene has CDR1 SGHAT and CDR2 FQNNGV. Trimming cost V 5 bases and J 8 bases, with 21 bases left between them. The receptor was derived from a woman in her thirties in good health. This chain links TRBV11-2 with TRBJ1-2, with a tentative D call TRBD1 (5 bases). Sequenced sample: blood. The chain's CDR3 is CASSLGGSYPWGYTF. The CDR3 nucleotides are TGTGCCAGCAGCCTCGGGGGGTCCTACCCTTGGGGCTACACCTTC.